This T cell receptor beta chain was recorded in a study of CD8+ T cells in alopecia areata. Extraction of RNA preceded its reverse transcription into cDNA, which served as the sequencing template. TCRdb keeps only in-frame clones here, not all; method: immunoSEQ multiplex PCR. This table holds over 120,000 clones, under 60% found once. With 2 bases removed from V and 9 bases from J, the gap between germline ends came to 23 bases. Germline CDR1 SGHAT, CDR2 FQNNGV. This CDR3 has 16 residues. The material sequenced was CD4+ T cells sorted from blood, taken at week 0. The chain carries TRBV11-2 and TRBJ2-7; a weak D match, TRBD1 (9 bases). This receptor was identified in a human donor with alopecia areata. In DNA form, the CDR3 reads TGTGCCAGCAGCTTATCGGGGGGGACAGGGTCCGCAGGGCAGTACTTC. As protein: CASSLSGGTGSAGQYF.